The 25 T cell receptor beta chains presented below share a single source sample, sequenced in a study of cytomegalovirus exposure and HLA in healthy donors. PCR employed 60 Vbeta and 13 Jbeta primers. TCRdb's copy holds only in-frame clones and misses some; the assay was immunoSEQ multiplex PCR. The sample has 150,000 or so clones; about 85% are singletons. Sequenced input: PBMCs. Every receptor here comes from a woman aged 45-60 years in good health and CMV-seropositive.

The chain has TRBV5-1 and TRBJ2-5, with 9 bases identical to TRBD1. The J call could be wrong; TRBJ2-7 is a better fit for the DNA end. The CDR3 is 15 residues long. Germline assignment: CDR1 SGHRS and CDR2 YFSETQ. In nucleotides, the CDR3 is TGCGCCAGCAGTCCATGGACAGGGGTGTCCTACGAGCAGTACTTC. As protein: CASSPWTGVSYEQYF.

This clone came up once. The chain combines TRBV4-3 with TRBJ2-3; 15 bases fit TRBD2. The CDR3 sequence is 19 residues long. CDR1 LGHNA and CDR2 YSLEER come from the germline V gene. J lost 6 bases, V lost 0 bases, and 10 bases had no gene match. The CDR3 DNA reads as TGCGCCAGCAGCCAAGACCCGGGACTAGCGGGAGGAGGGTTGGATACGCAGTATTTT. This sequence encodes CASSQDPGLAGGGLDTQYF.

This chain joins TRBV7-2 and TRBJ1-2, with 12 bases that match TRBD1. The CDR3 spans 19 residues. Germline V gene sequence: CDR1 SGHTA, CDR2 FQGNSA. Germline trimming cut 1 base from V and 4 bases from J; bases unmatched to any gene: 13. In DNA, the CDR3 is TGTGCCAGCAGCTTAGTAGCTACTGGGACAGGGGGCGCTTCCTATGGCTACACCTTC. It yields the protein CASSLVATGTGGASYGYTF.

This rearrangement joins TRBV7-2 to TRBJ2-1, with TRBD2 matching 11 bases. Unmatched junction bases numbered 14, after V lost 1 base and J lost 15 bases. Germline loops: CDR1 SGHTA, CDR2 FQGNSA. The CDR3 is 16 amino acids. CDR3 nucleotides: TGTGCCAGCAGCTTAGTTGGGACTAGCGGAATAAGTGGGTCGTTCTTC. Translated: CASSLVGTSGISGSFF.

This clone was observed a handful of times. The CDR3 DNA sequence: TGTGCCAGCAGTTCCGACACTAGGACTACAGATACGCAGTATTTT. Translating it yields CASSSDTRTTDTQYF. The gene calls are TRBV28 and TRBJ2-3; D may be TRBD2 (5 bases). CDR3 size: 15 residues. CDR1 and CDR2 from the germline V gene are MDHEN and SYDVKM. Trimming stripped 4 bases from V and 3 bases from J, with 14 bases between.

The rearrangement uses TRBV5-5 and TRBJ2-7; weak D call: TRBD2 (7 bases). The CDR3 length is 15 residues. Looked up from germline, CDR1 is SGHKS and CDR2 is YYEKEE (reference sequence). Trimming left V 1 base short and J 0 bases short, with 11 bases between. The CDR3 DNA reads as TGTGCCAGCAGCTTGAGGGGGGGGGACTCCTACGAGCAGTACTTC. It codes for CASSLRGGDSYEQYF.

The V and J genes are TRBV27 and TRBJ2-5, with 10 bases aligning to TRBD2. The last part of the DNA fits TRBJ2-7 better; the J call may be wrong. Germline V gene sequence: CDR1 MNHEY, CDR2 SMNVEV (reference sequence). The CDR3 covers 15 residues. The DNA of the CDR3 is TGTGCCAGCCATTCGGGACTAGCGTTTTCCTACGAGCAGTACTTC. Its protein is CASHSGLAFSYEQYF.

This clone was found once. CDR3 loop: CASSFGGRYYEQYF. The CDR3 nucleotides are TGTGCCAGCAGCTTCGGGGGGCGTTACTACGAGCAGTACTTC. V and J are TRBV5-4 and TRBJ2-7; weak D call: TRBD2 (7 bases). The CDR3 extends over 14 amino acids. The germline gives CDR1 SGHNT, CDR2 YYREEE (reference sequence). Between the trimmed V and J ends, which lost 2 bases and 3 bases, there was a span of 12 bases.

The chain uses TRBV4-2 and TRBJ2-1; TRBD2 matches at 8 bases. Germline CDR1 is LGHNA and CDR2 is YNFKEQ. Trimming took 1 base from V and 0 from J; bases not matched to a gene: 8. The CDR3 has 18 amino acids. CDR3 bases: TGTGCCAGCAGCCAAGTGCTAGCGGGTACGAGCTCCTACAATGAGCAGTTCTTC. Its protein product is CASSQVLAGTSSYNEQFF.

The chain links TRBV9 to TRBJ2-4, with TRBD1 as a possible D gene (6 bases). CDR3 length equals 15 residues. The germline V gene has CDR1 SGDLS and CDR2 YYNGEE. Trimming took 3 bases from V and 7 from J, leaving 17 bases between them. The CDR3 region has the DNA TGTGCCAGCAGCGGCCCCCAACAGGGCCGGAACATTCAGTACTTC. Translated, it gives CASSGPQQGRNIQYF.

This chain joins TRBV4-1 and TRBJ1-4, with 9 nucleotides matching TRBD1. This CDR3 has 16 amino acids. Per germline, CDR1 MGHRA and CDR2 YSYEKL. V gave up 0 bases and J gave up 7 bases; unmatched junction bases: 6. The CDR3 DNA reads as TGCGCCAGCAGCCAAGATCCCGGACAGGGGTTTGAAAAACTGTTTTTT. Amino acid sequence: CASSQDPGQGFEKLFF.

This clone was observed a single time. The chain couples TRBV2 to TRBJ1-2; TRBD1 aligns across 7 bases. Germline values: CDR1 SNHLY, CDR2 FYNNEI. The CDR3 runs to 16 residues. V trimming: 8 bases; J trimming: 0 bases; junction bases outside the gene matches: 12. The CDR3 bases are TGTGCCAGCGACCCTGGGGGGACAGTTACTAACTATGGCTACACCTTC. It codes for CASDPGGTVTNYGYTF.

This chain connects TRBV28 to TRBJ1-4; D not certain. V lost 5 bases, J lost 8 bases, and 15 bases lay in between. The CDR3 runs to 14 residues. From germline, CDR1 is MDHEN and CDR2 SYDVKM. This CDR3 reads CASSPVAGVEKLFF. CDR3 coding DNA: TGTGCCAGCAGTCCCGTGGCGGGAGTCGAAAAACTGTTTTTT.

The chain employs TRBV19 and TRBJ2-1, with D perhaps matching TRBD1 (5 bases). This CDR3 spans 19 amino acids. Trimming removed 6 bases at V and 0 bases at J, with 24 bases between. CDR1 is LNHDA, CDR2 SQIVND, per germline (reference sequence). The CDR3 DNA is TGTGCCAGTAGGAACCTAGTGTCTTACAGGAAGGACTCCTACAATGAGCAGTTCTTC. Amino acid sequence: CASRNLVSYRKDSYNEQFF.

The genes are TRBV4-3 and TRBJ2-2; D is unresolved. CDR1 LGHNA and CDR2 YSLEER come from the germline V gene. This CDR3 contains 14 residues. V was pared by 6 bases and J by 0 bases, with 8 bases between. The CDR3 spells CASRPSTNTGELFF. Here the CDR3 DNA reads TGCGCCAGCAGGCCGAGTACGAACACCGGGGAGCTGTTTTTT.

Here the CDR3 reads CASSLGGTLSTDTQYF. CDR3 DNA: TGTGCCAGCAGCCTCGGGGGGACTTTAAGCACAGATACGCAGTATTTT. The chain couples TRBV7-9 to TRBJ2-3, with TRBD2 matching over 7 bases. This CDR3 spans 16 amino acids. J gave up 0 bases and V 5 bases, and 8 bases lay outside the gene matches. Germline-derived CDR1 and CDR2 are SEHNR and FQNEAQ (reference sequence).

This clone was observed a single time. The chain recombines TRBV7-2 with TRBJ2-7, with TRBD2 matching over 7 bases. The CDR3 consists of 14 residues. Germline CDR1 SGHTA, CDR2 FQGNSA. Losses at the gene ends were 4 bases for V and 2 bases for J; bases not matched to a gene: 5. This CDR3 is CASSSRDYTYEQYF. CDR3 DNA: TGTGCCAGCAGCTCCCGGGACTATACCTACGAGCAGTACTTC. Using reference TRBV7-2 and TRBJ2-7 for the parts outside the CDR3, the full variable domain is GAGVSQSPSNKVTEKGKDVELRCDPISGHTALYWYRQSLGQGLEFLIYFQGNSAPDKSGLPSDRFSAERTGGSVSTLTIQRTQQEDSAVYLCASSSRDYTYEQYFGPGTRLTVT.

The gene calls are TRBV29-1 and TRBJ2-2; 7 nucleotides align to TRBD2. CDR3 length: 14 amino acids. The germline gives CDR1 SQVTM, CDR2 ANQGSEA. With V trimmed by 6 bases and J by 7 bases, 11 bases remained unmatched. This CDR3 reads CSVHSGGGSGELFF. CDR3 nucleotides: TGCAGCGTCCACTCGGGGGGAGGGAGCGGGGAGCTGTTTTTT.

The chain joins TRBV27 to TRBJ1-4; 7 bases fit TRBD1. In germline, CDR1 is MNHEY, CDR2 SMNVEV (reference sequence). The CDR3 loop spans 15 amino acids. Trimming cost V 5 bases and J 7 bases; bases outside gene matches: 10. CDR3 sequence reads: CASSPLTGYSEKLFF. The DNA for the CDR3 is TGTGCCAGCAGTCCTTTGACAGGGTATTCTGAAAAACTGTTTTTT.

This clone was observed a handful of times. The chain combines TRBV18 with TRBJ2-7; TRBD2 matches 8 bases. Germline V gene sequence: CDR1 KGHSH, CDR2 LQKENI. The V gene end was trimmed by 3 bases and the J gene end by 3 bases; junction bases not matched to a gene: 1. This CDR3 comprises 13 residues. The CDR3 DNA reads TGTGCCAGCTCACCCGGGACTAGCTACGAGCAGTACTTC. This gives the protein CASSPGTSYEQYF. Based on the CDR3 plus reference TRBV18 and TRBJ2-7, the full variable domain is NAGVMQNPRHLVRRRGQEARLRCSPMKGHSHVYWYRQLPEEGLKFMVYLQKENIIDESGMPKERFSAEFPKEGPSILRIQQVVRGDSAAYFCASSPGTSYEQYFGPGTRLTVT.

The chain links TRBV5-4 to TRBJ2-1; D possibly corresponds to TRBD2 (5 bases). This CDR3 is 15 amino acids long. V was trimmed by 1 base and J by 8 bases, leaving 16 bases between them. Germline CDR1 and CDR2: SGHNT and YYREEE (reference sequence). For the CDR3, the DNA is TGTGCCAGCAGCTTGTCGGGCGAGGGTGTCCATGAGCAGTTCTTC. It codes for CASSLSGEGVHEQFF. The entire variable domain, with the rest obtained from reference TRBV5-4 and TRBJ2-1, is as follows: ETGVTQSPTHLIKTRGQQVTLRCSSQSGHNTVSWYQQALGQGPQFIFQYYREEENGRGNFPPRFSGLQFPNYSSELNVNALELDDSALYLCASSLSGEGVHEQFFGPGTRLTVL.

J is TRBJ2-1 and V is TRBV7-2; 7 bases fit TRBD1. The CDR3 is 16 residues long. Per the germline V gene, CDR1 is SGHTA and CDR2 is FQGNSA. V shed 5 bases, J shed 9 bases, and the junction held 16 bases outside the gene matches. CDR3 region: CASSPRPYTGAFEQFF. CDR3 nucleotides: TGTGCCAGCAGCCCCCGCCCCTATACAGGGGCCTTTGAGCAGTTCTTC.

The V call is TRBV19, the J call TRBJ2-5; 11 nucleotides agree with TRBD2. J lost 13 bases, V lost 6 bases, and 13 bases had no gene match. From germline, CDR1 is LNHDA and CDR2 SQIVND (reference sequence). There are 14 residues in the CDR3. The CDR3 spells CASSARLAGLPGYF. DNA for the CDR3: TGTGCCAGTAGCGCAAGACTAGCGGGGTTACCAGGGTACTTC.

This sequence joins TRBV4-1 and TRBJ2-5; 13 bases map to TRBD2. The CDR3 has 17 residues. Germline V gives CDR1 MGHRA, CDR2 YSYEKL. V dropped 3 bases and J dropped 5; count of bases not matched to a gene: 9. As DNA, the CDR3 is TGCGCCAGCAGCCAGGACACTAGCGGGGGGGCCCGGGAGACCCAGTACTTC. Amino acids: CASSQDTSGGARETQYF.

This chain joins TRBV18 and TRBJ1-1, with a tentative D call TRBD1 (5 bases). Germline V gives CDR1 KGHSH, CDR2 LQKENI. There are 14 residues in the CDR3. The V end was cut by 6 bases, the J end by 5 bases, with 16 bases between. CDR3 DNA sequence: TGTGCCAGCTCCCCCAGTCCCAGGGTAACTGAAGCTTTCTTT. Its translation: CASSPSPRVTEAFF.